Listed here are 21 T cell receptor beta chains from one sample, sequenced in a study of T cells after yellow fever vaccination. In TCRdb, the 5' RACE reads were re-called with MiXCR into one record per CDR3 protein. The table lists about 320,000 distinct CDR3 sequences, around 13% of them singletons, with 3.2% in the top ten. The sample in question was CD4+ T cells sorted from PBMCs, obtained 15 days after the yellow fever booster vaccination. The receptors originated from a young man who received the YFV17D yellow fever vaccine.

The rearrangement joins TRBV12-3 or TRBV12-4 to TRBJ1-5, with D maybe TRBD1 (5 bases). V dropped 6 bases and J dropped 6 bases, with 15 bases sitting between them. The CDR3 extends over 14 amino acids. The CDR3 DNA sequence: TGTGCCAGCAGGGGACGGGGGGAGGTTCAGCCCCAGCATTTT. Translated: CASRGRGEVQPQHF.

This clonotype was seen only a few times. The gene calls are TRBV5-6 and TRBJ1-2; D gene uncertain. V lost 0 bases, J lost 4 bases, and 7 bases lay in between. Looked up from germline, CDR1 is SGHDT and CDR2 is YYEEEE. This CDR3 is 13 amino acids long. The CDR3 is CASSLGSTYGYTF. The CDR3 DNA sequence: TGTGCCAGCAGCTTGGGGTCAACCTATGGCTACACCTTC.

The table lists this clonotype with a few counts. The chain recombines TRBV15 with TRBJ1-6; D is unclear. Germline V gene lookup returns CDR1 LNHNV and CDR2 YYDKDF (reference sequence). The CDR3 has 15 amino acids. Trimming left V 6 bases short and J 7 bases short, with 16 bases between. The CDR3 coding sequence is TGTGCCACCAGATCCCGGGCTCCGATAAATTCACCCCTCCACTTT. Translated, it gives CATRSRAPINSPLHF.

The gene calls are TRBV19 and TRBJ2-7; 15 nucleotides align to TRBD2. The CDR3 is 15 amino acids. Germline CDR1 LNHDA, CDR2 SQIVND (reference sequence). V was pared by 9 bases and J by 1 base, with 4 bases of the junction left unmatched. The CDR3 here is CASGLAGGWSYEQYF. As DNA, the CDR3 is TGTGCCAGCGGACTAGCGGGGGGGTGGTCCTACGAGCAGTACTTC.

This clonotype was seen at least ten times. The chain recombines TRBV20-1 with TRBJ2-7; D is perhaps TRBD2 (6 bases). Trimming removed 1 base at V and 3 bases at J, with 10 bases between. This CDR3 spans 13 amino acids. Germline CDR1 reads DFQATT; CDR2 reads SNEGSKA (reference sequence). CDR3 residues: CSARAGTGYEQYV. The DNA of the CDR3 is TGCAGTGCTAGAGCCGGGACTGGCTACGAGCAGTACGTC.

This clonotype was seen a few times. The chain recombines TRBV4-3 with TRBJ1-2; the D gene is possibly TRBD1 (5 bases). This CDR3 has 17 residues. V gave up 1 base and J gave up 4 bases, with 19 bases separating them. Germline lookup yields CDR1 LGHNA and CDR2 YSLEER. DNA for the CDR3: TGCGCCAGCAGCCAAGGGGGTTTCGGGGGTGGGATCTATGGCTACACCTTC. It encodes CASSQGGFGGGIYGYTF.

V is TRBV6-6 and J is TRBJ2-3; 11 nucleotides match TRBD2. J lost 6 bases, V lost 7 bases, and 9 bases had no gene match. There are 15 residues in the CDR3. Germline V gene lookup returns CDR1 MNHNY and CDR2 SVGAGI (reference sequence). In DNA, the CDR3 is TGTGCCAGCAAGGTACTAGCGGGGGTCCCGGATACGCAGTATTTT. It encodes CASKVLAGVPDTQYF.

This clonotype was observed a handful of times. The genes are TRBV7-8 and TRBJ2-7; 8 positions agree with TRBD1. V gave up 0 bases and J gave up 3 bases; unmatched junction bases: 16. Germline loops: CDR1 SGHVS, CDR2 FQNEAQ. The CDR3 spans 19 residues. In DNA, the CDR3 is TGTGCCAGCAGCTTAGCCGCCGGTACCGGGACAGGTAATTTCTACGAGCAGTACGTC. It codes for CASSLAAGTGTGNFYEQYV.

This clonotype was detected ten times or more. Its ends do not fully match the called genes, so a read error is possible. V is TRBV12-3 or TRBV12-4 and J is TRBJ2-2; a possible D gene is TRBD2 (6 bases). The CDR3 loop spans 13 amino acids. In DNA form, the CDR3 reads TGCGCCAGCAGCTTCGGGGGTACCGGGGAGCTGTTTTTT. It is translated as CASSFGGTGELFF.

The V gene is TRBV18, the J gene TRBJ2-3, with TRBD2 identical over 9 bases. J lost 6 bases, V lost 1 base, and 11 bases had no gene match. Germline CDR1 reads KGHSH; CDR2 reads LQKENI. CDR3 length equals 17 residues. The CDR3 loop reads CASSPRSGGTHRDTQYF. CDR3 bases: TGTGCCAGCTCACCACGCAGCGGGGGGACCCATAGGGATACGCAGTATTTT.

This clonotype was found many times. This sequence joins TRBV7-8 and TRBJ1-1, with D possibly matching TRBD1 (5 bases). Germline-derived CDR1 and CDR2 are SGHVS and FQNEAQ. The CDR3 sequence is 14 residues long. Trimming removed 1 base from V and 1 base from J, with 7 bases in between. The CDR3 reads CASSLGQPNTEAFF. The CDR3, as DNA: TGTGCCAGCAGCTTAGGACAGCCGAACACTGAAGCTTTCTTT.

This clonotype was counted ten times or more. V is TRBV20-1 and J is TRBJ2-2, with 10 bases that match TRBD1. Unmatched junction bases numbered 9, after V lost 0 bases and J lost 5 bases. The CDR3 sequence is 17 residues long. Germline assignment: CDR1 DFQATT and CDR2 SNEGSKA (reference sequence). The CDR3 sequence is CSARDRVGTGVTGELFF. CDR3 coding DNA: TGCAGTGCTAGAGATCGGGTCGGGACAGGGGTGACCGGGGAGCTGTTTTTT.

This sequence joins TRBV4-2 and TRBJ1-6; D remains ambiguous. The CDR3 has 16 residues. V was shortened by 2 bases and J by 13 bases, with 21 bases between the two germline ends. CDR1 is LGHNA, CDR2 YNFKEQ, per germline. CDR3 sequence: CASSQQKSSDPGPLHF. In DNA form, the CDR3 reads TGTGCCAGCAGCCAACAGAAATCATCGGATCCCGGGCCCCTCCACTTT.

The chain combines TRBV3-1 with TRBJ2-7; 7 positions match TRBD1. J lost 2 bases, V lost 3 bases, and 4 bases had no gene match. CDR1 and CDR2 from the germline V gene are LGHDT and YNNKEL (reference sequence). This CDR3 is built from 14 residues. The CDR3 loop is CASSQYGTAYEQYF. DNA of the CDR3: TGTGCCAGCAGCCAGTACGGGACAGCCTACGAGCAGTACTTC.

This clonotype was recorded many times. CDR3 region: CASSPRYLGGQETQYF. Written as DNA, the CDR3 is TGTGCCAGCAGCCCACGGTATCTAGGGGGACAAGAGACCCAGTACTTC. The V call is TRBV7-9, the J call TRBJ2-5, with TRBD1 as a possible D gene (6 bases). The germline V and J ends were trimmed by 5 bases and 2 bases, with 18 bases remaining between them. The length of the CDR3 is 16 residues. Germline CDR1 and CDR2: SEHNR and FQNEAQ (reference sequence).

V and J are TRBV5-1 and TRBJ1-6; unclear D gene. The V gene's germline CDR1 is SGHRS and CDR2 YFSETQ. This CDR3 contains 14 residues. V was trimmed by 0 bases and J by 6 bases, leaving 7 bases between them. In DNA form, the CDR3 reads TGCGCCAGCAGCTTGGTGGGAGCTAATTCACCCCTCCACTTT. It specifies CASSLVGANSPLHF.

This clonotype was counted only a few times. The chain has TRBV27 and TRBJ2-5; D unclear. The V gene lost 4 bases and the J gene lost 7 bases, with 4 bases spanning the gap. This CDR3 is 10 amino acids long. From germline, CDR1 is MNHEY and CDR2 SMNVEV (reference sequence). The CDR3 bases are TGTGCCAGCAGTTATATGACCCAGTACTTC. Translation: CASSYMTQYF.

This clonotype was picked up many times. The rearrangement links TRBV7-9 to TRBJ2-3, with D perhaps TRBD2 (7 bases). Germline V CDR1 and CDR2: SEHNR, FQNEAQ (reference sequence). The V end lost 2 bases, the J end lost 2 bases, and 14 bases lay between the germline ends. The CDR3 spans 16 residues. The CDR3 bases are TGTGCCAGCAGCTTAACGGCGGGGGACATCACAGATACGCAGTATTTT. This gives the protein CASSLTAGDITDTQYF.

This clonotype was detected many times. J is TRBJ1-6 and V is TRBV20-1; no clear D. The germline V gene encodes CDR1 DFQATT and CDR2 SNEGSKA (reference sequence). Deletions cut 8 bases from V and 8 bases from J, with 13 bases between. This CDR3 comprises 12 residues. CDR3 sequence reads: CSIGQRDSPLHF. Here the CDR3 DNA reads TGCAGTATCGGGCAAAGGGATTCACCCCTCCACTTT.

This clonotype was detected ten times or more. The rearrangement links TRBV12-3 or TRBV12-4 to TRBJ2-5; 9 bases map to TRBD2. The V gene end was trimmed by 7 bases and the J gene end by 6 bases; junction bases not matched to a gene: 15. The CDR3 covers 16 residues. For the CDR3, the DNA is TGTGCCAGCACCCAGATAGCGGGGGTTCCCGCCCAGACCCAGTACTTC. Its protein product is CASTQIAGVPAQTQYF.

The chain combines TRBV7-9 with TRBJ2-1; D is perhaps TRBD1 (5 bases). Germline CDR1 reads SEHNR; CDR2 reads FQNEAQ (reference sequence). CDR3 length: 13 residues. Trimming pared 3 bases from V and 12 bases from J, leaving 15 bases between. Written as DNA, the CDR3 is TGTGCCAGCAGCTTGGCTGGGGCAGCGAGGCAGTTCTTC. Translation: CASSLAGAARQFF. The variable domain in full, completed from reference TRBV7-9 and TRBJ2-1, reads DTGVSQNPRHKITKRGQNVTFRCDPISEHNRLYWYRQTLGQGPEFLTYFQNEAQLEKSRLLSDRFSAERPKGSFSTLEIQRTEQGDSAMYLCASSLAGAARQFFGPGTRLTVL.